This T cell receptor beta chain was obtained from a study of shared clonotypes between healthy human individuals (dated by TCRdb to the early 2020s). Background on the whole study: A few men and two women, aged 18 to 49 years, made up the cohort. To increase sequencing depth and limit assay-specific biases, TCR repertoire library preparation and sequencing were carried out by different laboratories using diverse techniques. Per donor, three plates each were used for CD4 naive and CD4 memory, two for CD8 naive, and one for CD8 memory. To estimate repertoire size and how much clonotypes are shared between individuals, the study performed deep sequencing of blood TCR repertoires from roughly five healthy adults. Each donor's leukapheresis produced roughly between roughly 0.94 and 9.5 billion PBMCs.

Study-wide conclusions, independent of this receptor: Pairwise subsampling led to the expectation that sequencing depth would affect the degree of clonotype sharing among donors. Sharing across a few donors was observed for about 5% of naive CD4, under 4% of naive CD8, over 2% of memory CD4, and roughly 0.4% of memory CD8 clonotypes. Rarefaction of sorted-subset datasets indicated incomplete sequencing despite the large sequencing depth. Because the study included only a small number of donors, the genetic and exposure-history diversity represented was limited. Sampling was limited to blood, and TCR repertoires in tissue likely differ from TCR repertoires in blood. Larger estimated clonotype richness was generally found for naive subsets than for memory subsets. Clonotypes shared by all four sorted-subset donors showed higher generation probabilities than non-shared clonotypes.

Deletion took 7 bases off V and 0 bases off J, with a span of 15 bases between the germline ends. CDR1 and CDR2 are drawn from the germline V gene: MDHEN, SYDVKM. The CDR3 starts with the cysteine, ends with the phenylalanine, and has 16 residues. The only DNA kept is the CDR3, 48 bases in frame from the first base. A single count supports this clone. Its antigen has not been determined. No base qualities exist here, and no much larger clone lies one base off it. Using the deep immunoSEQ assay, TCR CDR3 regions were amplified from genomic DNA by multiplex PCR. Extracted genomic DNA from each cell subset was distributed evenly across all wells of several immunoSEQ 96-well plates, and each plate was treated as a replicate. Each replicate PCR for sorted subsets received about 180 ng genomic DNA, equal to some 32,000 T cell genomes. Purified libraries were quantified with a Qubit 3.0 fluorometer, sized on a Bioanalyzer 2100, and re-quantified with the KAPA Library Quantification kit. Every immunoSEQ 96-well plate was sequenced on a separate single-read 150-cycle Illumina NextSeq 550 flow cell. The original pipeline was this. Because the immunoSEQ output held only junctional sequences and lacked quality scores, the filtering could not match the filtering applied to full-length reads. Sequences were annotated with PyIR, a Python wrapper for IgBLAST v1.9, and V/J genes and CDR3 were assigned using IMGT germline references. Reads were removed for weak V/J assignments (E-value above 1e-6), missing CDR3, stop codons, out-of-frame junctions, or ambiguous translated residues. V3J clonotypes were defined by identical inferred V gene, J gene, and CDR3 amino acid sequence. Percentage overlap between repertoires was calculated by dividing the number of shared unique clonotypes by the size of the smaller repertoire. Three approaches were used to assess repertoire richness: RTK rarefaction, the Chao1 estimator, and Recon v2.1 estimates of unobserved clonotypes. For all TCRbeta clonotypes obtained by the gDNA method from four donors, generation probabilities were computed with OLGA. TCRdb carries this immuneACCESS record with in-frame sequences only. Its versions omit some clonotypes, under half of them owing to an unresolved V gene in the studies checked, with the rest unexplained. V and J calls and clone size are as listed in that table; D and trimming were resolved from the DNA. In this sample the table shows about 1.9 million clones, just under 95% of which occur a single time. The leading ten clones occupy about 1.7% of the sample.

CD8 naive samples consisted of CD45RO-negative cells that were positively selected for CCR7, yielding a CD45RA+CCR7+ population without TemRA cells. Healthy HIV-negative adults with no recently reported acute infections or vaccinations were included as donors. Only Caucasian adults living in Nashville, Tennessee, USA were represented among the donors. Blood was collected by leukapheresis, and PBMCs were isolated by Ficoll-Histopaque density gradient centrifugation and then cryopreserved in liquid nitrogen vapor phase. Analytical flow cytometry was used to check the purity and quantity of every magnetically sorted T cell population. From each sorted fraction, genomic DNA was isolated and quantified by UV absorbance on a Nanodrop 2000c.

The chain couples TRBV28 to TRBJ1-4, with the D gene uncertain. This TCR was recovered from a man aged 18 to 29 in good health. Some clones in this sample may be carry-over from other donors' samples. Specimen: naive CD8+ T cells from PBMCs. The label giving this sample's cell subset or site can be read as: CD45RA+CCR7+. The DNA reads TGTGCCAGCACTTCGGGGAAACTAACAACTAATGAAAAACTGTTTTTT. Protein translation: CASTSGKLTTNEKLFF.